The 10 T cell receptor beta chains reported below all come from one sample, sequenced in a study of blood T cell repertoires in COVID-19. Generated by immunoSEQ multiplex PCR, the TCRdb table keeps only in-frame clones and is missing some. Of approximately 220,000 clones listed, over 70% are singletons. The sample taken for sequencing was peripheral blood. These receptor sequences come from a woman aged 50 to 65 with acute or convalescent COVID-19.

This sequence joins TRBV14 and TRBJ2-7; the match to TRBD2 covers 9 bases. Trimming cost V 4 bases and J 5 bases; bases outside gene matches: 12. The CDR3 covers 16 residues. CDR1 is SGHDN and CDR2 is FVKESK in the germline V gene. CDR3 amino acids: CASSRRGAGGAHEQYF. The CDR3 DNA reads TGTGCCAGCAGCCGCCGGGGGGCGGGAGGGGCCCACGAGCAGTACTTC.

The chain uses TRBV9 and TRBJ2-2; tentative D call: TRBD2 (6 bases). The CDR3 extends over 15 amino acids. V was pared by 7 bases and J by 5 bases, with 18 bases between. Per the germline V gene, CDR1 is SGDLS and CDR2 is YYNGEE. The CDR3 nucleotides read TGTGCCAGCGGGGGATTTCTAGCGAGAACCGGGGAGCTGTTTTTT. Its protein is CASGGFLARTGELFF.

This chain uses TRBV2 with TRBJ1-6, with a tentative D call TRBD1 (5 bases). The length of the CDR3 is 14 residues. V was shortened by 8 bases and J by 5 bases, with 13 bases between the two germline ends. Germline V gene sequence: CDR1 SNHLY, CDR2 FYNNEI. CDR3 bases: TGTGCCAGCCGGGGGGACCTTGATAATTCACCCCTCCACTTT. Translating it yields CASRGDLDNSPLHF.

V and J are TRBV27 and TRBJ2-1; TRBD1 matches at 11 bases. The CDR3 has 15 amino acids. CDR1 and CDR2 from the germline V gene are MNHEY and SMNVEV (reference sequence). J lost 7 bases, V lost 4 bases, and 6 bases had no gene match. In nucleotides, the CDR3 is TGTGCCAGCAGTTCCCCGGGACAGGGGGTTAATGAGCAGTTCTTC. It translates to CASSSPGQGVNEQFF.

This chain joins TRBV7-3 and TRBJ2-5, with 9 bases fitting TRBD1. V was pared by 1 base and J by 0 bases, with 15 bases of the junction left unmatched. There are 20 residues in the CDR3. Germline-derived CDR1 and CDR2 are SGHTA and FQGTGA. CDR3 nucleotide sequence: TGTGCCAGCAGCTTAAAGGGGCCGGACAGGGGCCGAACTCACCAAGAGACCCAGTACTTC. Translation: CASSLKGPDRGRTHQETQYF.

The chain combines TRBV7-2 with TRBJ2-1; the match to TRBD1 covers 8 bases. The trim removed 1 base at V and 7 bases at J, leaving 6 bases unmatched. The germline CDR1 and CDR2 sequences are SGHTA and FQGNSA. This CDR3 is 15 amino acids long. The CDR3 loop is CASSLGLTGGNEQFF. In DNA, the CDR3 is TGTGCCAGCAGCTTAGGTCTAACAGGGGGGAATGAGCAGTTCTTC.

This sequence joins TRBV5-1 and TRBJ1-3; D may be TRBD1 (5 bases). The CDR3 length is 14 residues. CDR1 and CDR2 from the germline V gene are SGHRS and YFSETQ. The V end lost 7 bases, the J end lost 2 bases, and 13 bases lay between the germline ends. Here the CDR3 reads CASRQPGAGNTIYF. The CDR3 DNA is TGCGCCAGCCGACAGCCCGGTGCTGGAAACACCATATATTTT. The whole variable domain, remainder taken from reference TRBV5-1 and TRBJ1-3, is KAGVTQTPRYLIKTRGQQVTLSCSPISGHRSVSWYQQTPGQGLQFLFEYFSETQRNKGNFPGRFSGRQFSNSRSEMNVSTLELGDSALYLCASRQPGAGNTIYFGEGSWLTVV.

The gene calls are TRBV6-2 or TRBV6-3 and TRBJ2-2, with 7 bases aligning to TRBD1. This CDR3 comprises 17 residues. Unmatched junction bases numbered 6, after V lost 2 bases and J lost 0 bases. CDR1 and CDR2 (germline): MNHEY, SVGEGT. This CDR3 reads CASSYPRQGSNTGELFF. CDR3 coding DNA: TGTGCCAGCAGTTACCCCAGACAGGGTTCGAACACCGGGGAGCTGTTTTTT.

This sequence joins TRBV14 and TRBJ2-1; TRBD2 agrees at 11 bases. Trimming cost V 2 bases and J 6 bases; bases outside gene matches: 15. Germline CDR1 SGHDN, CDR2 FVKESK. This CDR3 has 19 amino acids. The CDR3 here is CASSQLRLAGGVWFNEQFF. CDR3 nucleotides: TGTGCCAGCAGCCAACTCCGGCTAGCGGGAGGAGTTTGGTTCAATGAGCAGTTCTTC.

The chain has TRBV27 and TRBJ2-3, with 10 bases aligning to TRBD2. V gave up 2 bases and J gave up 7 bases; unmatched junction bases: 9. The CDR3 loop spans 16 amino acids. Germline V CDR1 and CDR2: MNHEY, SMNVEV (reference sequence). The CDR3 DNA reads TGTGCCAGCAGTTTAGGCCCAGCGGGAGGGGGGAATACGCAGTATTTT. Encoded protein: CASSLGPAGGGNTQYF.